Sequencing of this T cell receptor (beta chain) was carried out in a study of shared clonotypes between healthy human individuals. Study observations and caveats: What naive subsets generally showed was a larger estimated richness than memory subsets showed.

Assay: immunoSEQ multiplex PCR; the TCRdb copy retains only in-frame clones and omits some. This table holds about 330,000 clones, around 87% found once. Comment on this clone: What it binds is not known.

The germline V gene encodes CDR1 SGHRS and CDR2 YFSETQ. The CDR3 is 17 residues long. V lost 1 base and J lost 1, with 14 bases in between. The origin of this receptor is a man between 18 and 29 years old in good health. This chain uses TRBV5-1 with TRBJ1-4; the D is unclear. The sample comprised memory CD8+ T cells sorted from blood. Subset reported: CD45RO+ cells pooled with CCR7-negative TemRA cells. The DNA of the CDR3 is TGCGCCAGCAGCTTGCACCCGCAGGATGGAACTAATGAAAAACTGTTTTTT. As protein: CASSLHPQDGTNEKLFF.